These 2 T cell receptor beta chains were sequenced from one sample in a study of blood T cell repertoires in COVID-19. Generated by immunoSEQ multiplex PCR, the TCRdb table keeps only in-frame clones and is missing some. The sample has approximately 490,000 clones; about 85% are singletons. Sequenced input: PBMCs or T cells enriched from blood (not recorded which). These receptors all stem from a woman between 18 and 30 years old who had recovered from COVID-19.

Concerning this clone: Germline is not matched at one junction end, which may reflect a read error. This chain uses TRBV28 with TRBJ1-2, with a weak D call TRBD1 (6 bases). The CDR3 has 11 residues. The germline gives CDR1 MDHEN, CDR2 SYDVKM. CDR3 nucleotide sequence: TGTGCCAGCAGTTTACAGGGGACAAGCAACTTC. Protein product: CASSLQGTSNF.

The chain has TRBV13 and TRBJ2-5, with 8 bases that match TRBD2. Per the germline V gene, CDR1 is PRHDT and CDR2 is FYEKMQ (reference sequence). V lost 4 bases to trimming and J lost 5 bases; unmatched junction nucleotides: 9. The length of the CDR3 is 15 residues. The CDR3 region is CASSSRGGARETQYF. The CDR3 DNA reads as TGTGCCAGCAGCTCCCGGGGGGGGGCAAGGGAGACCCAGTACTTC.